These 30 T cell receptor beta chains came from one sample sequenced in a study of CD8 T cells in ankylosing spondylitis. General observations from the study: Roughly eight highly homologous variants formed a TCR beta motif that appeared characteristic of ankylosing spondylitis blood.

The antigens of these receptors remain unknown. TCRdb itself ran the 5' RACE reads through MiXCR, one entry per CDR3 protein. This repertoire shows approximately 540,000 distinct CDR3 sequences, 12% found once; its top ten account for about 6.8%. Sequenced material: blood, either unsorted or a sorted T cell fraction (not recorded which). These receptor sequences come from a male donor with ankylosing spondylitis.

This clonotype was seen a handful of times. This chain joins TRBV29-1 and TRBJ1-3, with D possibly matching TRBD1 (5 bases). V was shortened by 5 bases and J by 0 bases, with 8 bases between the two germline ends. Per germline, CDR1 SQVTM and CDR2 ANQGSEA. This CDR3 comprises 13 residues. The CDR3 DNA follows: TGCAGCGTTCGGGGCCCCTCTGGAAACACCATATATTTT. Translated, it gives CSVRGPSGNTIYF.

The chain joins TRBV20-1 to TRBJ2-5; a weak D match, TRBD2 (6 bases). With 5 bases removed from V and 5 bases from J, the gap between germline ends came to 15 bases. Germline lookup yields CDR1 DFQATT and CDR2 SNEGSKA (reference sequence). This CDR3 spans 13 amino acids. For the CDR3, the DNA is TGCAGTGCTCCCTCGTCAGGGAGGGAGACCCAGTACTTC. This translates into CSAPSSGRETQYF.

There are many counts of this clonotype. The chain has TRBV4-1 and TRBJ2-2; no clear D. The germline V gene has CDR1 MGHRA and CDR2 YSYEKL. The CDR3 consists of 14 residues. V lost 6 bases and J 2 bases, leaving 10 bases between the germline ends. CDR3 amino acids: CASSDNLNTGELFF. CDR3 DNA: TGCGCCAGCAGTGATAATCTTAACACCGGGGAGCTGTTTTTT.

There are a few counts of this clonotype. The gene calls are TRBV29-1 and TRBJ2-5, with a weak D call TRBD1 (7 bases). The CDR3 length is 13 residues. V was cut by 5 bases and J by 4 bases, with 14 bases left in between. Germline CDR1 reads SQVTM; CDR2 reads ANQGSEA. CDR3 amino acids: CSVWRGQLETQYF. CDR3 nucleotides: TGCAGCGTTTGGAGGGGGCAACTAGAGACCCAGTACTTC.

This clonotype has just a few counts. V is TRBV30 and J is TRBJ1-5; 8 positions match TRBD1. The length of the CDR3 is 15 residues. Germline CDR1 is GTSNPN and CDR2 is SVGIG (reference sequence). J was trimmed by 1 base and V by 2 bases; bases with no gene match: 4. The CDR3: CAWSIGQGSNQPQHF. CDR3 sequence (DNA): TGTGCCTGGAGTATCGGACAGGGCAGCAATCAGCCCCAGCATTTT.

The chain joins TRBV20-1 to TRBJ2-5, with a tentative D call TRBD2 (6 bases). Germline CDR1 and CDR2: DFQATT and SNEGSKA (reference sequence). The CDR3 sequence is 12 residues long. V was shortened by 5 bases and J by 5 bases, with 12 bases between the two germline ends. CDR3 sequence (DNA): TGCAGTGCTGGACTACTGGGGGAGACCCAGTACTTC. Protein product: CSAGLLGETQYF.

Many counts were recorded for this clonotype. The V and J genes are TRBV3-1 and TRBJ1-5; perhaps TRBD1 as D (5 bases). Germline loops: CDR1 LGHDT, CDR2 YNNKEL (reference sequence). The V gene lost 5 bases and the J gene lost 4 bases, with 15 bases spanning the gap. This CDR3 comprises 15 residues. The DNA of the CDR3 is TGTGCCAGCAGCGTCGGGACCCCGCCGAATCAGCCCCAGCATTTT. Its protein is CASSVGTPPNQPQHF.

The rearrangement uses TRBV7-9 and TRBJ1-2, with TRBD1 matching 9 bases. This CDR3 is built from 15 residues. CDR1 and CDR2 from the germline V gene are SEHNR and FQNEAQ (reference sequence). Trimming took 4 bases from V and 8 from J; bases not matched to a gene: 11. CDR3 sequence reads: CASSYSGTGNEGYTF. Written as DNA, the CDR3 is TGTGCCAGCAGCTACTCCGGGACAGGGAACGAGGGCTACACCTTC.

This chain links TRBV11-3 with TRBJ2-1; 9 nucleotides line up with TRBD2. CDR1 and CDR2 (germline): SGHNT, YENEEA. The CDR3 loop spans 16 amino acids. With 8 bases clipped from V and 2 bases from J, the junction kept 10 bases outside the gene matches. The CDR3 is CASAASPSGAYNEQFF. The CDR3 nucleotides are TGTGCCAGCGCTGCCTCTCCTAGCGGGGCCTACAATGAGCAGTTCTTC.

This clonotype was detected a few times. The V and J genes are TRBV5-6 and TRBJ2-3; no definite D call. The V end was cut by 4 bases, the J end by 0 bases, with 15 bases between. This CDR3 comprises 16 residues. CDR1 is SGHDT, CDR2 YYEEEE, per germline. The CDR3 sequence is CASSAGRFRSTDTQYF. The CDR3 nucleotides are TGTGCCAGCAGCGCCGGACGCTTCAGAAGCACAGATACGCAGTATTTT.

The rearrangement joins TRBV12-3 or TRBV12-4 to TRBJ1-2, with no clear D. The CDR3 is 13 amino acids. Trimming removed 0 bases at V and 6 bases at J, with 8 bases between. CDR3 region: CASSLAFSHGYTF. The CDR3 region has the DNA TGTGCCAGCAGTTTAGCGTTCAGCCATGGCTACACCTTC.

This clonotype was seen only a few times. The V gene is TRBV5-1, the J gene TRBJ2-3; 11 bases are a match to TRBD2. Looked up from germline, CDR1 is SGHRS and CDR2 is YFSETQ. The CDR3 has 16 residues. The junction had 8 bases not matched to a gene; V was cut back by 2 bases and J by 6 bases. The CDR3 sequence is CASSFVAGGPGDTQYF. CDR3 sequence (DNA): TGCGCCAGCAGCTTCGTAGCGGGAGGGCCCGGGGATACGCAGTATTTT.

This clonotype was counted only a few times. This chain links TRBV5-5 with TRBJ1-1; the match to TRBD1 covers 11 bases. There are 18 residues in the CDR3. Trimming took 1 base from V and 4 from J; bases not matched to a gene: 12. Germline CDR1 and CDR2: SGHKS and YYEKEE (reference sequence). Written as DNA, the CDR3 is TGTGCCAGCAGCTTGAGGGACAGGGGGTTGGCTGTGGGCACTGAAGCTTTCTTT. Its protein product is CASSLRDRGLAVGTEAFF.

This clonotype has only a few counts. V is TRBV14 and J is TRBJ2-6; no clear D. Germline CDR1 reads SGHDN; CDR2 reads FVKESK. The CDR3 totals 17 residues. Trimming took 0 bases from V and 1 from J, leaving 10 bases between them. The CDR3 spells CASSQDRPTSGANVLTF. The CDR3 DNA sequence: TGTGCCAGCAGCCAAGATCGTCCGACTTCTGGGGCCAACGTCCTGACTTTC.

This clonotype was seen more than once but under ten times. The chain uses TRBV11-2 and TRBJ2-7, with no clear D. V shed 0 bases and J shed 5 bases, with 11 bases lying between them. CDR3 length: 14 amino acids. CDR1 is SGHAT and CDR2 is FQNNGV in the germline V gene. The CDR3 nucleotides are TGTGCCAGCAGCTTAGAGCCGGGTCCCCACGAGCAGTACGTC. Protein: CASSLEPGPHEQYV.

This clonotype was seen only a few times. CDR3 bases: TGTGCCAGCAGCCCACTGATTAACTCCTATGGCTACACCTTC. This gives the protein CASSPLINSYGYTF. The chain joins TRBV5-5 to TRBJ1-2; D call uncertain. V was cut by 4 bases and J by 4 bases, with 14 bases left in between. The CDR3 extends over 14 amino acids. Germline assignment: CDR1 SGHKS and CDR2 YYEKEE (reference sequence). Drawing the rest from reference TRBV5-5 and TRBJ1-2, the complete variable domain is DAGVTQSPTHLIKTRGQQVTLRCSPISGHKSVSWYQQVLGQGPQFIFQYYEKEERGRGNFPDRFSARQFPNYSSELNVNALLLGDSALYLCASSPLINSYGYTFGSGTRLTVV.

The rearrangement links TRBV7-2 to TRBJ1-1; D might be TRBD1 (5 bases). There are 15 residues in the CDR3. Germline CDR1 and CDR2: SGHTA and FQGNSA. V was trimmed by 5 bases and J by 1 base, leaving 14 bases between them. Here the CDR3 DNA reads TGTGCCAGCAGCCCGCCCAACAGGAGGAACACTGAAGCTTTCTTT. Its protein product is CASSPPNRRNTEAFF.

This clonotype has only a few counts. The chain is built from TRBV20-1 and TRBJ2-3; TRBD2 matches at 11 bases. The CDR3 runs to 14 residues. V lost 5 bases, J lost 1 base, and 2 bases stayed unmatched. From germline, CDR1 is DFQATT and CDR2 SNEGSKA (reference sequence). The CDR3 nucleotides are TGCAGTGCTGGTAGCGGGAGGGGCACAGATACGCAGTATTTT. It encodes CSAGSGRGTDTQYF.

This clonotype was seen only a few times. This chain uses TRBV24-1 with TRBJ2-2; D gene unclear. This CDR3 has 11 amino acids. CDR1 is KGHDR and CDR2 is SFDVKD in the germline V gene. With 6 bases removed from V and 3 bases from J, the gap between germline ends came to 1 base. This chain's CDR3 is CATSYTGELFF. The CDR3 coding sequence is TGTGCCACCAGTTACACCGGGGAGCTGTTTTTT.

J is TRBJ2-3 and V is TRBV7-2, with 8 bases aligning to TRBD2. This CDR3 contains 14 residues. The germline CDR1 and CDR2 sequences are SGHTA and FQGNSA. With 2 bases clipped from V and 5 bases from J, the junction kept 3 bases outside the gene matches. The CDR3 sequence is CASSLNGGGDTQYF. In nucleotides, the CDR3 is TGTGCCAGCAGCTTAAACGGGGGGGGAGATACGCAGTATTTT.

This clonotype was recorded at least ten times. The chain combines TRBV7-2 with TRBJ1-1; D might be TRBD1 (5 bases). The CDR3 contains 16 residues. The V gene's germline CDR1 is SGHTA and CDR2 FQGNSA. V was pared by 2 bases and J by 8 bases, with 21 bases between. CDR3 sequence reads: CASSLFAPGLRSEAFF. DNA for the CDR3: TGTGCCAGCAGCTTATTTGCCCCGGGACTGCGATCGGAAGCTTTCTTT.

This clonotype has just a few counts. J is TRBJ2-3 and V is TRBV13, with 7 bases lining up with TRBD2. In germline, CDR1 is PRHDT, CDR2 FYEKMQ (reference sequence). This CDR3 has 15 amino acids. After removal of 5 bases from V and 6 bases from J, the junction contained 11 bases not matched to a gene. CDR3 region: CASSHAPREFDTQYF. CDR3 bases: TGTGCCAGCAGCCACGCCCCGCGGGAGTTCGATACGCAGTATTTT.

This clonotype was detected a few times. The V gene is TRBV24-1, the J gene TRBJ1-2, with TRBD1 matching 12 bases. V dropped 4 bases and J dropped 7; count of bases not matched to a gene: 12. Germline loops: CDR1 KGHDR, CDR2 SFDVKD. There are 17 residues in the CDR3. The CDR3 reads CATSEGAPGQGASGYTF. In nucleotides, the CDR3 is TGTGCCACCAGTGAGGGAGCACCGGGACAGGGGGCCTCTGGCTACACCTTC.

The chain has TRBV20-1 and TRBJ2-4; D unclear. V dropped 6 bases and J dropped 4 bases, with 13 bases sitting between them. The CDR3 extends over 13 amino acids. Germline CDR1 is DFQATT and CDR2 is SNEGSKA (reference sequence). CDR3 bases: TGCAGTGCCACCGTCTTTGCGAAAAACATTCAGTACTTC. This translates into CSATVFAKNIQYF.

This chain joins TRBV20-1 and TRBJ2-7; 8 nucleotides line up with TRBD2. Trimming at V came to 0 bases and at J to 7 bases, leaving 8 bases not matched to a gene. This CDR3 contains 14 residues. From germline, CDR1 is DFQATT and CDR2 SNEGSKA (reference sequence). The CDR3 nucleotides read TGCAGTGCTAGAGATCCAGCGGGAGTCGGTGAGCAGTACTTC. Amino acid sequence: CSARDPAGVGEQYF.

This chain connects TRBV29-1 to TRBJ1-2, with TRBD1 identical over 9 bases. CDR3 size: 12 residues. Germline V gives CDR1 SQVTM, CDR2 ANQGSEA. V trimming: 1 base; J trimming: 8 bases; junction bases outside the gene matches: 2. The CDR3 DNA reads as TGCAGCGTTGAAGGGACAGGGGAAGGCTACACCTTC. Residues: CSVEGTGEGYTF.

This sequence joins TRBV25-1 and TRBJ2-3, with no clear D. Trimming stripped 1 base from V and 0 bases from J, with 2 bases between. Per the germline V gene, CDR1 is MGHDK and CDR2 is SYGVNS. The CDR3 length is 13 residues. As DNA, the CDR3 is TGTGCCAGCAGTGAATGGAGCACAGATACGCAGTATTTT. This sequence encodes CASSEWSTDTQYF.

This clonotype was seen only a few times. The chain recombines TRBV20-1 with TRBJ1-1; D gene unclear. The CDR3 consists of 13 residues. Trimming took off 3 bases at V and 0 bases at J, with 8 bases between the two ends. Germline V gives CDR1 DFQATT, CDR2 SNEGSKA (reference sequence). CDR3 amino acids: CSARADMNTEAFF. The CDR3 region has the DNA TGCAGTGCTAGGGCAGATATGAACACTGAAGCTTTCTTT.

This clonotype was seen a handful of times. The chain links TRBV30 to TRBJ2-2; a weak D match, TRBD1 (6 bases). The germline V gene encodes CDR1 GTSNPN and CDR2 SVGIG (reference sequence). Between the trimmed V and J ends, which lost 5 bases and 4 bases, there was a span of 14 bases. The CDR3 is 14 amino acids. The CDR3, as DNA: TGTGCCTGGCACTTGGGGGCAGGCACCGGGGAGCTGTTTTTT. Encoded protein: CAWHLGAGTGELFF. The complete variable domain, with remaining parts taken from reference TRBV30 and TRBJ2-2, reads SQTIHQWPATLVQPVGSPLSLECTVEGTSNPNLYWYRQAAGRGLQLLFYSVGIGQISSEVPQNLSASRPQDRQFILSSKKLLLSDSGFYLCAWHLGAGTGELFFGEGSRLTVL.

The rearrangement uses TRBV28 and TRBJ1-6, with unresolved D. Trimming stripped 5 bases from V and 0 bases from J, with 11 bases between. Germline CDR1 reads MDHEN; CDR2 reads SYDVKM. This CDR3 has 16 amino acids. In nucleotides, the CDR3 is TGTGCCAGCAGTCCCTACCGGAGCTCCTATAATTCACCCCTCCACTTT. Its translation: CASSPYRSSYNSPLHF.